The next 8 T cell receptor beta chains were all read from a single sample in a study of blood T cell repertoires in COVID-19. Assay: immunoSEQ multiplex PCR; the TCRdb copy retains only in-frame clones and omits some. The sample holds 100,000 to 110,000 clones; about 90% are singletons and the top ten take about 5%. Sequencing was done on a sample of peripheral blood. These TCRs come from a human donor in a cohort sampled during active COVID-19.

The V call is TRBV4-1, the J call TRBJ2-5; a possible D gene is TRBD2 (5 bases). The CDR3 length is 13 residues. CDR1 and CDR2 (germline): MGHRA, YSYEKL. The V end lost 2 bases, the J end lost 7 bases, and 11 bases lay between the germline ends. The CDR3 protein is CASSQLDAGTQYF. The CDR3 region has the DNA TGCGCCAGCAGCCAACTAGATGCGGGGACCCAGTACTTC.

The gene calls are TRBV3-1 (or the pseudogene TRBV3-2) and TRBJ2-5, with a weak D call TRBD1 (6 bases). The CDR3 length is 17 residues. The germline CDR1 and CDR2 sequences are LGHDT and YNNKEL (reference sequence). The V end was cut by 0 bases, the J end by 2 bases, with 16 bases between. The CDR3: CASSQDRPFRGQETQYF. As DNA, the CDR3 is TGTGCCAGCAGCCAAGATCGACCCTTCAGGGGTCAAGAGACCCAGTACTTC.

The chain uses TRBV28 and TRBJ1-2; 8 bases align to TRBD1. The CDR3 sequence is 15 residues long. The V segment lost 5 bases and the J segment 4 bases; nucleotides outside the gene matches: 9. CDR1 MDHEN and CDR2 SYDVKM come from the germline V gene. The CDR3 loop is CASSTRTGRVYGYTF. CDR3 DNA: TGTGCCAGCAGTACCCGGACAGGGAGGGTCTATGGCTACACCTTC.

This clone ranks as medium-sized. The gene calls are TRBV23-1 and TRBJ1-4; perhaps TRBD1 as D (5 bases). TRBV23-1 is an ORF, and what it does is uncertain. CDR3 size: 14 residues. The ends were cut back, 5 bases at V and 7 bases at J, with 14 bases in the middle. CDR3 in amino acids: CASSALWGGEKLFF. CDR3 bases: TGCGCCAGCAGTGCCCTCTGGGGGGGTGAAAAACTGTTTTTT.

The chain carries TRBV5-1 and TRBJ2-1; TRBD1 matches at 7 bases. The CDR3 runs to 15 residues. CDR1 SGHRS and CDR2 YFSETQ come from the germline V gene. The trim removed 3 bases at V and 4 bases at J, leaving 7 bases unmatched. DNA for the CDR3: TGCGCCAGCAGCTCCGACAGGGCCCCGTACAATGAGCAGTTCTTC. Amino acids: CASSSDRAPYNEQFF.

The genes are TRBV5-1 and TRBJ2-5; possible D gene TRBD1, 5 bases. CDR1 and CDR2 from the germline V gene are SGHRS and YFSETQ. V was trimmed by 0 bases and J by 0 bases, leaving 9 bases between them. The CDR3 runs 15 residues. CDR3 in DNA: TGCGCCAGCAGCTTGGGACAGATATACCAAGAGACCCAGTACTTC. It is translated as CASSLGQIYQETQYF.

In DNA, the CDR3 is TGTGCCACCTTCCCCCCCCCTGGACAGGGGGCGAGCGAGCAGTACTTC. Amino acids: CATFPPPGQGASEQYF. This chain links TRBV28 with TRBJ2-7; 11 bases line up with TRBD1. V lost 10 bases, J lost 6 bases, and 17 bases stayed unmatched. Germline values: CDR1 MDHEN, CDR2 SYDVKM. The CDR3 is made up of 16 amino acids.

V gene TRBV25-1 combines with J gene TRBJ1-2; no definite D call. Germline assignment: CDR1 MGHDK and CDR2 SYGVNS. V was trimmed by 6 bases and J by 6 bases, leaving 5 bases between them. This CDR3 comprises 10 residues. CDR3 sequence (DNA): TGTGCCAGCAGGGCCAATGGCTACACCTTC. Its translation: CASRANGYTF.